Listed below are T cell receptor beta chains from one sample, sequenced in a study of blood T cell repertoires in COVID-19. Assay: immunoSEQ multiplex PCR; the TCRdb copy retains only in-frame clones and omits some. Of around 160,000 clones listed, 70% to 90% are singletons. The material sequenced was peripheral blood. The receptor set was obtained from a woman aged 55 to 70 with COVID-19, enrolled during active disease. Both conserved end residues are part of each CDR3. The D gene is left open where the match is weak. Clone size is stated in some rows and not others, as once, few, many or a class when expanded.

TRBJ2-5	TRBV11-2	.	.	TGTGCCAGCAGTTATACGACACGGGGAGGAGAGACCCAGTACTTC	CASSYTTRGGETQYF
TRBJ1-2	TRBV19	.	TRBD1	TGTGCCAGTAGTGTCCTTCCGGGACAGGGGGCTGATGGCTACACCTTC	CASSVLPGQGADGYTF
TRBJ2-2	TRBV27	.	TRBD1	TGTGCCAGCAGGCTCAGGGGGTTTATTTTGGCCGGGGAGCTGTTTTTT	CASRLRGFILAGELFF
TRBJ1-1	TRBV3-1/TRBV3-2	once	.	TGTGCCAGCAGACCCACAGGGCTGAACCCTGAAGCTTTCTTT	CASRPTGLNPEAFF
TRBJ2-7	TRBV5-1	.	TRBD2	TGCGCCAGCAGCTTGGCATTAGCGGGGGAGCCCGAGCAGTACTTC	CASSLALAGEPEQYF
TRBJ1-4	TRBV24-1	.	.	TGTGCCACCAGTGAGGGACGGACTAATGAGAAACTGTTTTTT	CATSEGRTNEKLFF
TRBJ1-2	TRBV2	.	TRBD1	TGTGCCAGCCCACGACGACAGGGTCCGGATGGCTACACCTTC	CASPRRQGPDGYTF
TRBJ1-6	TRBV30	.	.	TGTGCCTGGAGTTTGTCCTTGAATTCACCCCTCCACTTT	CAWSLSLNSPLHF
TRBJ2-7	TRBV7-2	.	TRBD2	TGTGCCAGCAGCAGCCCCCCTGGGACTAGCGGGGGGGCCGGTTACGAGCAGTACTTC	CASSSPPGTSGGAGYEQYF
TRBJ1-1	TRBV27	.	.	TGTGCCAGCAGTTTTGTTCCGAACAGTGAAGCTTTCTTT	CASSFVPNSEAFF
TRBJ1-3	TRBV6-1	.	.	TGTGCCAGCAGTGAATCAGGTACCTCTGGAAACACCATATATTTT	CASSESGTSGNTIYF
TRBJ2-7	TRBV11-1	few	.	TGTGCCAGCAGCTTAAGCCAAAACCTCGAGCAGTACTTC	CASSLSQNLEQYF
TRBJ2-2	TRBV14	.	.	TGTGCCAGCAGCCAAGGCTACAGCGGGGAGCTGTTTTTT	CASSQGYSGELFF
TRBJ2-2	TRBV7-9	.	TRBD1	TGTGCCAGCAGCTTATGGCCGGACAGGGTGAACACCGGGGAGCTGTTTTTT	CASSLWPDRVNTGELFF
TRBJ1-1	TRBV5-1	.	.	TGCGCCAGCAGCTTGGCGCAAGGGGTGGGTGAAGCTTTCTTT	CASSLAQGVGEAFF
TRBJ2-3	TRBV10-3	.	.	TGTGCCATCAGAGACACTCCGGTGGGACTGACGTATACGCAGTATTTT	CAIRDTPVGLTYTQYF
TRBJ2-1	TRBV6-5	.	.	TGTGCCAGCAGTTACTCGACGGCACAGGGATTCGATGAGCAGTTCTTC	CASSYSTAQGFDEQFF
TRBJ2-1	TRBV6-5	.	TRBD2	TGTGCCAGCAGTTACGAACTAGCGGGGGGGAGTGAGCAGTTCTTC	CASSYELAGGSEQFF
TRBJ1-2	TRBV30	once	.	TGTGCCTGGAGTGCAATCCCAACATATGGCTACACCTTC	CAWSAIPTYGYTF
TRBJ2-7	TRBV5-6	.	TRBD1	TGTGCCAGCAGCTTGGGTCACAGGGGTTACGAGCAGTACTTC	CASSLGHRGYEQYF
TRBJ1-2	TRBV4-1	.	.	TGCGCCAGCAGCCAAGATTCTACAGTTAACTATGGCTACACCTTC	CASSQDSTVNYGYTF
TRBJ2-3	TRBV6-4	.	TRBD2	TGTGCCAGCAGTGAGGGACTAGCAACTGCTGGGACGCAGTATTTT	CASSEGLATAGTQYF
TRBJ2-5	TRBV24-1	.	.	TGTGCCACCAGTGATTTAGCGGGCCAATTGCGGTACTTC	CATSDLAGQLRYF
TRBJ1-1	TRBV6-5	.	TRBD1	TGTGCCAGCAGTTACTCGACAGGGGAGGTGGACACTGAAGCTTTCTTT	CASSYSTGEVDTEAFF
TRBJ2-2	TRBV3-1/TRBV3-2	.	TRBD1	TGTGCCAGCAGCTCACAGGGGTCCGGGGAGCTGTTTTTT	CASSSQGSGELFF
TRBJ2-1	TRBV4-1	.	TRBD1	TGCGCCAGCAGCCAAGACGATCGACAGGGCAATTACAATGAGCAGTTCTTC	CASSQDDRQGNYNEQFF
TRBJ2-2	TRBV9	.	.	TGTGCCAGCACCCCGCGGACCGGGGAGCTGTTTTTT	CASTPRTGELFF
TRBJ1-2	TRBV18	.	TRBD1	TGTGCCAGCTCGCCCGGACAGGGTGACTATGGCTACACCTTC	CASSPGQGDYGYTF
TRBJ2-1	TRBV9	.	TRBD2	TGTGCCAGCAGCCCCCGAGGGTACGGGGGGGGCAGTAGGGATGAGCAGTTCTTC	CASSPRGYGGGSRDEQFF
TRBJ2-2	TRBV3-1/TRBV3-2	.	TRBD2	TGTGCCAGCAGCCGGGGACTAGCGGGGAACACCGGGGAGCTGTTTTTT	CASSRGLAGNTGELFF
TRBJ1-1	TRBV4-1	few	.	TGCGCCAGCAGCCAAGGTACAGGGCAAGCTTTCTTT	CASSQGTGQAFF
TRBJ2-3	TRBV9	.	TRBD2	TGTGCCAGCAGCGTAGGGAGCGGGGGAGCAAACACAGATACGCAGTATTTT	CASSVGSGGANTDTQYF
TRBJ1-4	TRBV10-2	.	TRBD1	TGCGCCAGCAGCGACAGGGGGCGAGCAACTAATGAAAAACTGTTTTTT	CASSDRGRATNEKLFF
TRBJ1-4	TRBV2	.	.	TGTGCCAGCAGTGAGGCAGTTAATGAAAAACTGTTTTTT	CASSEAVNEKLFF
TRBJ2-3	TRBV7-2	.	TRBD2	TGTGCCAGCAGCTTAGATCTGCAGCGGGGTCGCACAGATACGCAGTATTTT	CASSLDLQRGRTDTQYF
TRBJ1-2	TRBV7-9	.	.	TGTGCCAGCACCCACAGGGTAGATGGCTACACCTTC	CASTHRVDGYTF
TRBJ2-1	TRBV11-1	.	.	TGTGCCAGCAGCTCCTACTCCCTGGGGCCCTCGGAGCAGTTCTTC	CASSSYSLGPSEQFF
TRBJ1-1	TRBV10-3	.	.	TGTGCCATCACGGGCAGGGCTTTGGAAAACACTGAAGCTTTCTTT	CAITGRALENTEAFF
TRBJ2-5	TRBV6-5	.	TRBD1	TGTGCCAGCAAACGACAGGGGTACCAAGAGACCCAGTACTTC	CASKRQGYQETQYF
TRBJ1-5	TRBV7-8	.	.	TGTGCCAGCAGCCTAACGGGGGACCAGAATCAGCCCCAGCATTTT	CASSLTGDQNQPQHF
TRBJ1-5	TRBV30	.	.	TGTGCCTGGACAGGAAGAACGGATCAGCCCCAGCATTTT	CAWTGRTDQPQHF
TRBJ2-7	TRBV28	.	TRBD1	TGTGCCAGCAGTTCTATTGGACAGGGGGCTGGGGAGCAGTACTTC	CASSSIGQGAGEQYF
TRBJ2-1	TRBV2	.	.	TGTGCCAGCAGTGAAAGCAGGGGGGCTAGCTCCTACAATGAGCAGTTCTTC	CASSESRGASSYNEQFF
TRBJ1-3	TRBV11-2	.	.	TGTGCCAGCAGCTTAGACAGTCTCTCTGGAAACACCATATATTTT	CASSLDSLSGNTIYF
TRBJ2-2	TRBV24-1	.	.	TGTGCCACCAGTGATGGCGGTGACACCGGGGAGCTGTTTTTT	CATSDGGDTGELFF
TRBJ2-2	TRBV5-1	.	TRBD2	TGCGCCAGCACCACTACAGGAGGACTAGCGGGGGGGCCGAACACCGGGGAGCTGTTTTTT	CASTTTGGLAGGPNTGELFF
TRBJ1-1	TRBV24-1	.	TRBD1	TGTGCCACCACGCCGTTTTTTACAGGGGTGAACACTGAAGCTTTCTTT	CATTPFFTGVNTEAFF
TRBJ1-1	TRBV4-2	once	.	TGTGCCAGCAGCGAAGAGGGGGGCACTGAAGCTTTCTTT	CASSEEGGTEAFF
TRBJ1-4	TRBV6-6	.	TRBD1	TGTGCCAGCAGTCCGACGGGACAGTCTGCAACTAATGAAAAACTGTTTTTT	CASSPTGQSATNEKLFF
TRBJ1-6	TRBV10-3	.	.	TGTGCCATCAGTGATAACAGCAGGGGTTCACCCCTCCACTTT	CAISDNSRGSPLHF
TRBJ2-7	TRBV18	once	TRBD1	TGTGCCAGCTCACCCCTAGGACAGGGGGGCGAGCAGTACTTC	CASSPLGQGGEQYF
TRBJ2-1	TRBV11-3	.	.	TGTGCCAGCAGCTTAGAATCAGGCCAGAACAATGAGCAGTTCTTC	CASSLESGQNNEQFF
TRBJ1-4	TRBV18	.	.	TGTGCCAGCTCAGTCTCCGCAACTAATGAAAAACTGTTTTTT	CASSVSATNEKLFF
TRBJ2-4	TRBV20-1	.	TRBD2	TGCAGTGCTAGTCCCAAGCGGGGGGGAGACTTC	CSASPKRGGDF
TRBJ1-1	TRBV4-1	.	TRBD1	TGCGCCAGCAGCCTAGTAGGACAGGGTGGTACTGAAGCTTTCTTT	CASSLVGQGGTEAFF
TRBJ1-3	TRBV28	.	.	TGTGCCAGCAGTTCGGGGGGAAACACCATATATTTT	CASSSGGNTIYF